This TCR beta chain came from a study of OX40 agonist ivuxolimab in advanced cancers. Study details: Patients were given ivuxolimab, an antibody that agonizes OX40 (CD134). The mean age was approximately 60 years, ranging from about 23 to 85, with around four fifths of participants male. Findings of the study overall: Those patients achieving a partial response at 0.1-3.0 mg/kg showed among the lowest clonal expansion.

To note about this clone: Its specificity is unknown.

Produced via immunoSEQ multiplex PCR; TCRdb's table is partial and in-frame only. This table has some 41,000 clones, about 88% appearing once. V lost 5 bases, J lost 4 bases, and 3 bases lay in between. The CDR3 loop spans 12 amino acids. Germline V gene data show CDR1 as KGHSH and CDR2 as LQKENI. The chain recombines TRBV18 with TRBJ1-6, with D unclear. Sequencing was performed on CD4+ or CD8+ T cells sorted from blood, taken in a trial of the OX40 agonist ivuxolimab. The sequence was obtained from an adult with an advanced solid tumor such as melanoma, head and neck, liver or kidney cancer. The CDR3 is CASSSYNSPLHF. CDR3 in DNA: TGTGCCAGCTCATCTTATAATTCACCCCTCCACTTT. Full variable domain (remainder filled in from reference TRBV18 and TRBJ1-6): NAGVMQNPRHLVRRRGQEARLRCSPMKGHSHVYWYRQLPEEGLKFMVYLQKENIIDESGMPKERFSAEFPKEGPSILRIQQVVRGDSAAYFCASSSYNSPLHFGNGTRLTVT.